This T cell receptor (beta chain) was documented in a study of OX40 agonist ivuxolimab in advanced cancers. Clones were sequenced by immunoSEQ multiplex PCR, and TCRdb holds only the in-frame ones, with some missing. Altogether tens of thousands of clones are present, approximately 90% being singletons, with the ten largest covering under 1.1%. Germline V gene lookup returns CDR1 ENHRY and CDR2 SYGVKD. Trimming removed 4 bases from V and 8 bases from J; junction bases left unmatched: 10. This CDR3 is 14 amino acids long. This clonotype was sampled from an adult with an advanced solid tumor such as melanoma, head and neck, liver or kidney cancer. This sample comprised CD4+ or CD8+ T cells sorted from blood, obtained in a trial of the OX40 agonist ivuxolimab. V gene TRBV10-3 combines with J gene TRBJ1-2, with 7 bases matching TRBD1. The chain's CDR3 is CAISASQGETGYTF. As DNA, the CDR3 is TGTGCCATCAGTGCCTCCCAGGGGGAAACGGGCTACACCTTC.